The T cell receptor (beta chain) described here comes from a study of blood T cells in healthy people across ages. With a J-beta primer mix and a sample-barcoded 5' primer, a second PCR ran about 7 to 11 cycles. MiXCR, applied by TCRdb to the 5' RACE reads, yields one record per CDR3 protein. The sample comprises some 1,500,000 distinct CDR3 sequences, about 42% of which are singletons, and about 4% rests with the top ten. Isolation recovered at least 7 million PBMCs from every sample. CDR3 length: 14 residues. Germline lookup yields CDR1 MNHEY and CDR2 SMNVEV (reference sequence). Material for sequencing was blood. The chain combines TRBV27 with TRBJ2-5, with a weak D call TRBD1 (5 bases). Matching the DNA end better, TRBJ2-7 makes the J call doubtful. This receptor was obtained from a woman between 18 and 29 years old in good health. The CDR3 DNA reads as TGTGCCAGCAGTTTACTAGGGGCATGGGACGAGCAGTACTTC. This codes for CASSLLGAWDEQYF.